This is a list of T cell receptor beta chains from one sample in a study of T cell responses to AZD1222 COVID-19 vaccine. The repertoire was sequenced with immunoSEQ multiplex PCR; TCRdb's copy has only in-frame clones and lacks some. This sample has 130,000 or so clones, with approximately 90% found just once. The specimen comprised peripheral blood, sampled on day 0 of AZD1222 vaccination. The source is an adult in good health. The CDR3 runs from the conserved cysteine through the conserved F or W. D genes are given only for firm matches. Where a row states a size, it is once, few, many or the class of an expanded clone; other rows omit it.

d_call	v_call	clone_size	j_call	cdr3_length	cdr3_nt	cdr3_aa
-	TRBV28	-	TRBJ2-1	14	TGTGCCAGCTCGGGCGGAATCTCCTACAATGAGCAGTTCTTC	CASSGGISYNEQFF
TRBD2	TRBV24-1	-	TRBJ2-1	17	TGTGCCACCAGTGATCCCCGAGGGCGGGGGGTTGACAATGAGCAGTTCTTC	CATSDPRGRGVDNEQFF
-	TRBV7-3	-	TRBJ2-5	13	TGTGCCAGCACCAAAACCGGGCTGGCGACCCAGTACTTC	CASTKTGLATQYF
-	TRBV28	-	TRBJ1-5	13	TGTGCCAGCAGGGCGGACAGACCTCAGCCCCAGCATTTT	CASRADRPQPQHF
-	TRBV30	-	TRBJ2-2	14	TGTGCCTTGGGGGAGGGGGGTCGCACCGGGGAGCTGTTTTTT	CALGEGGRTGELFF
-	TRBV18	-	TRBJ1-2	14	TGTGCCAGCTCACCACTGATGGGAGGATCTGGCTACACCTTC	CASSPLMGGSGYTF
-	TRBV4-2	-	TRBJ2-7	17	TGTGCCAGCAGCCAAGAAGGCTTGGGTAGTGGGGGCTACGAGCAGTACTTC	CASSQEGLGSGGYEQYF
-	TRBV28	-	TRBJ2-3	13	TGTGCCAGCAGGCGGGACAGCACAGATACGCAGTATTTT	CASRRDSTDTQYF
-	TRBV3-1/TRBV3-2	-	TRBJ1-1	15	TGTGCCAGCAGCCAAGAGTTAAACGGGTACACTGAAGCTTTCTTT	CASSQELNGYTEAFF
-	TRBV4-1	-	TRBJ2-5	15	TGCGCCAGCAGCGCCGAAACGGGACGAGAAGAGACCCAGTACTTC	CASSAETGREETQYF
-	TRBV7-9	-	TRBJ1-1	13	TGTGCCAGCGAGATATTGGGCAACACTGAAGCTTTCTTT	CASEILGNTEAFF
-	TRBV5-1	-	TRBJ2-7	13	TGCGCCAGCAGCTTGGCGAGTCAGTACGAGCAGTACTTC	CASSLASQYEQYF
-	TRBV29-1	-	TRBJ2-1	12	TGCAGCGCTGGGCCGGCTGGGAATGAGCAGTTCTTC	CSAGPAGNEQFF
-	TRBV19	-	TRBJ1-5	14	TGTGCCAGTAGTCGTCGGAATACTGCGGAGCCCCAGCATTTT	CASSRRNTAEPQHF
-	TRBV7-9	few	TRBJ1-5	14	TGTGCCAGCAGCCGCTCCGGCGCCAATCAGCCCCAGCATTTT	CASSRSGANQPQHF
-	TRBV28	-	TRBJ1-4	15	TGTGCCAGCAGTCGGGCCTTTGCAACTAATGAAAAACTGTTTTTT	CASSRAFATNEKLFF
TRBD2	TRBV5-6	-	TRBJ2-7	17	TGTGCCAGCAGCACCTTAGCGGGAGGGCCGGATGGGGTCGAGCAGTACTTC	CASSTLAGGPDGVEQYF
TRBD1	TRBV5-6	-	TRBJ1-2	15	TGTGCCAGCAGCTTGGGACAGGGGACTCACTATGGCTACACCTTC	CASSLGQGTHYGYTF
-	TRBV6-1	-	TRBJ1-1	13	TGTGCCAGCAGTGAGGGACCTTACACTGAAGCTTTCTTT	CASSEGPYTEAFF
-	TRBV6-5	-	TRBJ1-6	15	TGTGCCAGCAGTTACAGCCGACCGAGGGATTCACCCCTCCACTTT	CASSYSRPRDSPLHF
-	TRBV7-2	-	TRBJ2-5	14	TGTGCCAGCAGCCCAGTCCTTGGTCAAGAGACCCAGTACTTC	CASSPVLGQETQYF
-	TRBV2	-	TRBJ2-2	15	TGTGCCAGCGGGGAGACAGTCGTGTCCGGCTCGGAGCTGTTTTTT	CASGETVVSGSELFF
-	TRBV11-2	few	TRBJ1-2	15	TGTGCCAGCAGCCTCGGTGGAGCCGCTAACTATGGCTACACCTTC	CASSLGGAANYGYTF
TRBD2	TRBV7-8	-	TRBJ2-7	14	TGTGCCAGCAGCTACCGAGCGGGACCCTACGAGCAGTACTTC	CASSYRAGPYEQYF
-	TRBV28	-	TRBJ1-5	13	TGTGGTTGCGCGGGGGAAGTCCATCAGCCCCAGCATTTT	CGCAGEVHQPQHF
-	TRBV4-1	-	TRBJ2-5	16	TGCGCCAGCAGCCAAAAGCTCGACGGGGTTTTCTATAGACAGTACTTC	CASSQKLDGVFYRQYF